Listed below are T cell receptor beta chains from one sample, sequenced in a study of B cell selection in AIRE deficiency. Libraries were prepared by immunoSEQ multiplex PCR; TCRdb keeps only in-frame clonotypes and omits some of them. The sample lists about 27,000 clones; roughly 96% were seen once. Input material: CD4+CD127+ conventional T cells sorted from PBMCs. These receptors all come from a human donor in good health. Both conserved end residues are part of each CDR3. The D gene is left open where the match is weak. Clone size, where shown, is once, few, many, or a class for clones that have expanded.

.,TRBJ2-3,11,.,TRBV7-9,CASSLEDTQYF,TGTGCCAGCAGCTTAGAAGATACGCAGTATTTT
.,TRBJ1-1,16,.,TRBV5-1,CASSQLAGDLNTEAFF,TGCGCCAGCAGCCAACTGGCAGGGGATTTGAACACTGAAGCTTTCTTT
TRBD1,TRBJ1-1,15,.,TRBV5-4,CASSRGTVESTEAFF,TGTGCCAGCAGCCGGGGGACAGTGGAATCGACTGAAGCTTTCTTT
.,TRBJ2-5,15,.,TRBV5-6,CASSLMRSTKETQYF,TGTGCCAGCAGCTTGATGAGATCGACCAAAGAGACCCAGTACTTC
.,TRBJ2-7,15,.,TRBV12-5,CASGLARDTSYEQYF,TGTGCTAGTGGTTTGGCCCGGGACACTTCCTACGAGCAGTACTTC
.,TRBJ2-5,13,few,TRBV15,CATSRAEQETQYF,TGTGCCACCAGCAGAGCGGAACAAGAGACCCAGTACTTC
TRBD2,TRBJ2-4,16,.,TRBV5-4,CASSSALLAGQNIQYF,TGTGCCAGCAGCTCGGCTCTCCTAGCGGGCCAAAACATTCAGTACTTC
.,TRBJ2-1,16,few,TRBV7-9,CASSLGAGASKNEQFF,TGTGCCAGCAGCTTAGGAGCAGGGGCGAGCAAAAATGAGCAGTTCTTC
.,TRBJ2-7,13,.,TRBV6-5,CASSYRLTYEQYF,TGTGCCAGCAGTTACCGCTTGACCTACGAGCAGTACTTC
.,TRBJ2-3,14,.,TRBV4-2,CASSQGGPAQQRYF,TGTGCCAGCAGCCAAGGGGGGCCGGCCCAGCAAAGGTATTTT
.,TRBJ1-6,14,.,TRBV11-2,CASSPLKGDSPLHF,TGTGCCAGCAGCCCCCTTAAGGGGGATTCACCCCTCCACTTT
.,TRBJ1-2,13,.,TRBV15,CATSRDVPGGYTF,TGTGCCACCAGCAGAGATGTACCAGGGGGCTACACCTTC
TRBD1,TRBJ1-2,15,.,TRBV7-2,CASSLVADRARLYTF,TGTGCCAGCAGCTTAGTAGCAGACAGGGCCCGGCTCTACACCTTC
.,TRBJ1-2,13,.,TRBV5-1,CASSPGIPWGYTF,TGCGCCAGCAGTCCAGGGATCCCGTGGGGCTACACCTTC
.,TRBJ1-1,16,.,TRBV5-8,CASSLVASLKNTEAFF,TGTGCCAGCAGCTTGGTTGCATCCCTTAAGAACACTGAAGCTTTCTTT
.,TRBJ1-1,12,.,TRBV11-2,CASSLISPEAFF,TGTGCCAGCAGCTTAATTTCACCCGAAGCTTTCTTT
.,TRBJ2-1,15,.,TRBV9,CASSPAAVPDNEQFF,TGTGCCAGCAGTCCGGCAGCGGTACCCGACAATGAGCAGTTCTTC
.,TRBJ1-1,13,.,TRBV6-6,CASSYPDGTEAFF,TGTGCCAGCAGTTACCCCGATGGCACTGAAGCTTTCTTT
.,TRBJ1-1,15,.,TRBV7-8,CASSLNGGTDTEAFF,TGTGCCAGCAGCTTAAATGGGGGGACCGACACTGAAGCTTTCTTT
.,TRBJ2-3,18,.,TRBV21-1,CASSNGVLGGGSTDTQYF,TGTGCCAGCAGCAATGGGGTTCTTGGGGGAGGGAGCACAGATACGCAGTATTTT
TRBD1,TRBJ2-3,14,.,TRBV7-9,CASSPGTGADTQYF,TGTGCCAGCAGCCCCGGGACAGGGGCAGATACGCAGTATTTT
TRBD2,TRBJ2-1,16,.,TRBV11-2,CASRNPSGGAYNEQFF,TGTGCCAGCAGAAATCCTAGCGGGGGGGCTTACAATGAGCAGTTCTTC
.,TRBJ2-3,15,.,TRBV7-9,CASSLASLGTDTQYF,TGTGCCAGCAGCTTAGCTAGCCTGGGCACAGATACGCAGTATTTT
.,TRBJ2-5,13,.,TRBV10-1,CASSEQGQETQYF,TGCGCCAGTAGCGAACAGGGACAAGAGACCCAGTACTTC